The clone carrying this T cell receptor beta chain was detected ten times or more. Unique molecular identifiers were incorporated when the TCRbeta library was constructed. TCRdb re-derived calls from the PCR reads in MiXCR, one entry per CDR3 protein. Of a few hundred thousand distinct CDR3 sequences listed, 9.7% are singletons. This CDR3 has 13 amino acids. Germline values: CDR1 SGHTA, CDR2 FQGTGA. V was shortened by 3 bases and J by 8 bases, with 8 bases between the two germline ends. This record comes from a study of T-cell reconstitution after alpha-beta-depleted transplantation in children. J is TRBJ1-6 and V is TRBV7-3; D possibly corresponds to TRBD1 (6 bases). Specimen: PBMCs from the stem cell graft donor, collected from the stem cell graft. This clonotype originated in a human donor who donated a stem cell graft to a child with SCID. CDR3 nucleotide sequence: TGTGCCAGCAGCTTGGACAGCCATTCACCCCTCCACTTT. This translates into CASSLDSHSPLHF.